Sequencing of this T cell receptor beta chain was carried out in a study of neurological immune-mediated disorders. Losses at the gene ends were 0 bases for V and 11 bases for J; bases not matched to a gene: 17. This CDR3 is built from 17 residues. Germline V gene sequence: CDR1 SGDLS, CDR2 YYNGEE. Using its own MiXCR run on the 5' RACE reads, TCRdb lists one record per CDR3 protein. The repertoire consists of roughly 100,000 distinct CDR3 sequences, with 10% to 14% occurring once and the leading ten covering about 3%. The time point is: longitudinal time-point 3. Ten or more counts support this clonotype.

The sequencing input was PBMCs. The rearrangement uses TRBV9 and TRBJ2-1; 7 bases are a match to TRBD2. The TCR was taken from a female donor with HTLV-1-associated myelopathy (HAM/TSP). CDR3 region: CASSVEVTPWGGFKQFF. The CDR3 DNA sequence: TGTGCCAGCAGCGTAGAAGTCACACCGTGGGGGGGATTTAAGCAGTTCTTC.